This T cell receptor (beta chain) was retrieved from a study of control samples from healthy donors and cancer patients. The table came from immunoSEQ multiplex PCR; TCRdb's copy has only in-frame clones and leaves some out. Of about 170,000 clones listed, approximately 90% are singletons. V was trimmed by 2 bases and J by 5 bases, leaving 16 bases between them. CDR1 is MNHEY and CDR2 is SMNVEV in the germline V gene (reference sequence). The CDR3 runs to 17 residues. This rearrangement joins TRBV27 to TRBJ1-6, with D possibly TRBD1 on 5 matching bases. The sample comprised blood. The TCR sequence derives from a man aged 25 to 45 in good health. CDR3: CASSLPGTGRNNSPLHF. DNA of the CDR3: TGTGCCAGCAGTTTACCGGGGACGGGTAGAAATAATTCACCCCTCCACTTT.